A selection of T cell receptor beta chains follows, all from one sample in a study of T cells in localized non-small cell lung cancer. Generated by immunoSEQ multiplex PCR, the TCRdb table keeps only in-frame clones and is missing some. The data contain 950 to 1,500 clones, about 25% of them singletons. The source was normal lung tissue next to the tumor, collected before any cancer treatment. These receptor sequences come from a male donor at least 60 years old with stage II lung adenocarcinoma. Each CDR3 is given without its conserved first and last residue. Some rows mark clone size as missing; the rest say once, few, many or name a class of expanded clone.

-	TRBV9	TRBJ1-3	ASSVDRVTGNTIY
-	TRBV29-1	TRBJ2-4	SVETSFPPIQY
large	TRBV9	TRBJ1-1	ASSSGQGDGTEAF
medium-sized	TRBV14	TRBJ2-1	ASSHWERDHNEQF
large	TRBV25-1	TRBJ1-1	ASSEWGDRENTEAF
-	TRBV11-3	TRBJ1-6	ASSLRAGANSPLH
large	TRBV28	TRBJ1-2	ASLTVGTGNYGYT
few	TRBV11-3	TRBJ2-1	ASSLVGGYNEQF
-	TRBV28	TRBJ1-1	ASSLSQTGAF
few	TRBV28	TRBJ1-6	ASYGQGASPLH
-	TRBV11-3	TRBJ2-7	ASSSRAQGSYEQY
few	TRBV15	TRBJ1-2	ATSRDLDRGRDGYT
few	TRBV5-1	TRBJ1-2	ASRGGTGSWYYGYT
-	TRBV29-1	TRBJ2-1	SASDRGLYNEQF
-	TRBV12-5	TRBJ2-3	ASGLVPRQGANTDTQY
few	TRBV28	TRBJ1-1	ASRGAPLDEAF
few	TRBV9	TRBJ1-2	ASSDRILWGYT
-	TRBV19	TRBJ1-5	ASSIEPFYQPQH
-	TRBV11-3	TRBJ2-3	ASSRDWTLNTDTQY
-	TRBV6-8	TRBJ1-2	ASCPRGDSPYGYT
-	TRBV28	TRBJ1-1	ASSFGGTGAF
few	TRBV15	TRBJ2-5	ATSRSNLGPETQY
few	TRBV7-4	TRBJ1-1	ASSLWWNTEAF
medium-sized	TRBV6-1	TRBJ2-5	ASSEGSGGGKETQY
-	TRBV28	TRBJ1-2	ASSGPGVIGYT
few	TRBV2	TRBJ2-5	ASKGTRGETQY
-	TRBV6-8	TRBJ2-5	ASSRTGNGQETQY
-	TRBV28	TRBJ1-4	ASSPPGGDEKLF
few	TRBV11-3	TRBJ1-4	ASSLNHATNEKLF
-	TRBV9	TRBJ1-3	ASSEMGFSGNTIY
-	TRBV19	TRBJ1-3	ASSSDLPSPGQGRNTIY
-	TRBV11-3	TRBJ2-5	ASRLNQGPETQY
few	TRBV9	TRBJ2-2	ASTIGAGELF